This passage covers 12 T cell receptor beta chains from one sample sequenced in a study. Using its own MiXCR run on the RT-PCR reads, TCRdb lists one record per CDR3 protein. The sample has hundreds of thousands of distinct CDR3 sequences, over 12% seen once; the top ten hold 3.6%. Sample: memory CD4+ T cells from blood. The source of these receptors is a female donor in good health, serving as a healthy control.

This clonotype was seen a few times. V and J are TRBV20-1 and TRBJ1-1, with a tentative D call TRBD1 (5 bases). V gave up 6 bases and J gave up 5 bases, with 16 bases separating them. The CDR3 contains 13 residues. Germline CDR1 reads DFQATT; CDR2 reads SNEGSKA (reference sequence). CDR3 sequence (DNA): TGCAGTGCGTCCAGGGAAAGTCGGACTGAAGCTTTCTTT. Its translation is CSASRESRTEAFF.

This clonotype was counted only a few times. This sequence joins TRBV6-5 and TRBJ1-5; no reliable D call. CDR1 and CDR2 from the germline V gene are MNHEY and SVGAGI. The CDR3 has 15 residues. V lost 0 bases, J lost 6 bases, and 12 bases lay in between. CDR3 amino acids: CASSYSILSGQPQHF. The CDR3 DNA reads TGTGCCAGCAGTTACTCGATATTGTCCGGTCAGCCCCAGCATTTT.

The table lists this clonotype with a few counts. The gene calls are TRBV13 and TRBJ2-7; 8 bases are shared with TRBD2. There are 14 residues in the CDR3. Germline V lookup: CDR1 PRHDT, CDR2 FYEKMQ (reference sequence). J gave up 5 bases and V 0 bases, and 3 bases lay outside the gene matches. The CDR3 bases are TGTGCCAGCAGCTTAGGCGGGGGGGTCCACGAGCAGTACTTC. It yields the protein CASSLGGGVHEQYF.

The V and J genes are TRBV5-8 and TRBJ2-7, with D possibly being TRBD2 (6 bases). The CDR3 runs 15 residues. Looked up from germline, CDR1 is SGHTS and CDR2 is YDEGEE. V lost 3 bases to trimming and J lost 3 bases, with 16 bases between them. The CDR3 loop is CASSWRGGSGYEQYF. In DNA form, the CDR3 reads TGTGCCAGCAGCTGGAGGGGAGGTTCCGGCTACGAGCAGTACTTC.

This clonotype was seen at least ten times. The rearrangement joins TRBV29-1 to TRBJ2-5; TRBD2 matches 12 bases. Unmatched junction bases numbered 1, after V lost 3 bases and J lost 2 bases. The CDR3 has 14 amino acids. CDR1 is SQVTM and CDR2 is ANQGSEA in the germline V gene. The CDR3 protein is CSVEGTSGQETQYF. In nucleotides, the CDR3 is TGCAGCGTTGAGGGGACTAGCGGGCAAGAGACCCAGTACTTC. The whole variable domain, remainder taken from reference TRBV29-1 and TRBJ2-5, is SAVISQKPSRDICQRGTSLTIQCQVDSQVTMMFWYRQQPGQSLTLIATANQGSEATYESGFVIDKFPISRPNLTFSTLTVSNMSPEDSSIYLCSVEGTSGQETQYFGPGTRLLVL.

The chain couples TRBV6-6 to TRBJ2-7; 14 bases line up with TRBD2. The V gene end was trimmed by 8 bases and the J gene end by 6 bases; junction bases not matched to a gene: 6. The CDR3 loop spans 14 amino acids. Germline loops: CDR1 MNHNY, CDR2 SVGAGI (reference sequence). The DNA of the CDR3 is TGTGCCAGCCGGGGGGGACTAGCGGGAGCCGAGCAGTACTTC. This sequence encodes CASRGGLAGAEQYF.

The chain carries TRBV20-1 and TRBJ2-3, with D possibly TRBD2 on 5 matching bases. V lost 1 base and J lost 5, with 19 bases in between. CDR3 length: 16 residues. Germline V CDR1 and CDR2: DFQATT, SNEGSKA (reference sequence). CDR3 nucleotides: TGCAGTGCTAGAGTCTCCGGCAAGAGAGGAGGAGATACGCAGTATTTT. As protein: CSARVSGKRGGDTQYF.

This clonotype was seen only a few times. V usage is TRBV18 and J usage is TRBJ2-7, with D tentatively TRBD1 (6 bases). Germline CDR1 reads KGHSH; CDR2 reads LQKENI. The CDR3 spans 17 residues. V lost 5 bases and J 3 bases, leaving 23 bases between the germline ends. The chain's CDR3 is CASSTQGAGFTNYEQYF. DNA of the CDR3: TGTGCCAGCTCAACACAGGGAGCCGGCTTTACGAACTACGAGCAGTACTTC.

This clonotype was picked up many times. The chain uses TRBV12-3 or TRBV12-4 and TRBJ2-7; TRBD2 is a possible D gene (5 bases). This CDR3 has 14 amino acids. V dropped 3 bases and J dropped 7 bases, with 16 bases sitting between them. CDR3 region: CASSLATTLREQYF. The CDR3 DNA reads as TGTGCCAGCAGTTTGGCGACTACCTTACGGGAGCAGTACTTC.

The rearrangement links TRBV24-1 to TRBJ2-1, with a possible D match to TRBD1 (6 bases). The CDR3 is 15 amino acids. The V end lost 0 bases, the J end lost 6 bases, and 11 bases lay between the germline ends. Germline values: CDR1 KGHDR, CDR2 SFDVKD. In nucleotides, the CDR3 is TGTGCCACCAGTGATTTGGATTACAGGGCCAATGAGCAGTTCTTC. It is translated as CATSDLDYRANEQFF.

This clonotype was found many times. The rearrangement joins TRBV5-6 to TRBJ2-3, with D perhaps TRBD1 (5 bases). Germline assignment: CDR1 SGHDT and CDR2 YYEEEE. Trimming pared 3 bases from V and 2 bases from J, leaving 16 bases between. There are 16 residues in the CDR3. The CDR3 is CASSSQGSGYTDTQYF. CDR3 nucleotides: TGTGCCAGCAGCTCGCAGGGAAGTGGTTACACAGATACGCAGTATTTT.

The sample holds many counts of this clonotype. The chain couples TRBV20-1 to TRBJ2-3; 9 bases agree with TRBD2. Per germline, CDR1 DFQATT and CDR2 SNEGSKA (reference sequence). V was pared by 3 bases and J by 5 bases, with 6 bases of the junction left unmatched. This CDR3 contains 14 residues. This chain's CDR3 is CSARALAGKDTQYF. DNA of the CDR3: TGCAGTGCTAGGGCCCTAGCGGGAAAAGATACGCAGTATTTT.